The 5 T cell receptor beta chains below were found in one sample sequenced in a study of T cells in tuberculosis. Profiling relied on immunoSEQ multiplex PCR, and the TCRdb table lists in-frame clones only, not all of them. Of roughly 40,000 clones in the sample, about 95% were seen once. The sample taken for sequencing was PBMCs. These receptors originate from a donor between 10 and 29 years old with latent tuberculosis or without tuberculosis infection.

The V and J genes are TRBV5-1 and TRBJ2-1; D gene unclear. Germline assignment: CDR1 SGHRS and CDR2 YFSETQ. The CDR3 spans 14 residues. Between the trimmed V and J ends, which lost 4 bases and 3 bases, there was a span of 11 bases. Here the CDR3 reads CASSHSLGYNEQFF. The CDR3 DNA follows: TGCGCCAGCAGCCACTCCCTCGGCTACAATGAGCAGTTCTTC.

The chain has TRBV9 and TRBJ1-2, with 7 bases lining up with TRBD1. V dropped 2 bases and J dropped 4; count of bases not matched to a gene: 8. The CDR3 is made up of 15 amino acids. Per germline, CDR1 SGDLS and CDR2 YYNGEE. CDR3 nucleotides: TGTGCCAGCAGCGTTACTATAGGGGGCACCTATGGCTACACCTTC. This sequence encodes CASSVTIGGTYGYTF.

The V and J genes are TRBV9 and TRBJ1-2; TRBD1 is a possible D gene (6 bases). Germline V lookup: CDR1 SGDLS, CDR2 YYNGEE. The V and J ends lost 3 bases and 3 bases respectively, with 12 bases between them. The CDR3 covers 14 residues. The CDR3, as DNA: TGTGCCAGCAGCGCAGGACAGACCGACTATGGCTACACCTTC. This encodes CASSAGQTDYGYTF.

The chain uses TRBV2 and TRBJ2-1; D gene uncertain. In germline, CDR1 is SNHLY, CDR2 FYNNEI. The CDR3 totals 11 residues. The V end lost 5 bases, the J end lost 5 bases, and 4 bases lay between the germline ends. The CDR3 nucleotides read TGTGCCAGCAGTCAAAACAATGAGCAGTTCTTC. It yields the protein CASSQNNEQFF.

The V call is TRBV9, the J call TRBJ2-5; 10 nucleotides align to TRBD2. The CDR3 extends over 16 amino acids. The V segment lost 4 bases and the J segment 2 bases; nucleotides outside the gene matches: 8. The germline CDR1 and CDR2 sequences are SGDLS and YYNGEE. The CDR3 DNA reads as TGTGCCAGCAGCACCCAAGGACTAGCGGAACAAGAGACCCAGTACTTC. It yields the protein CASSTQGLAEQETQYF.